The 5 T cell receptor beta chains below all came from one sample that was sequenced in a study of shared clonotypes between healthy human individuals. The naive CD8 population came from CD45RO-negative cells selected for CCR7, without terminally differentiated effector memory CD45RA+ cells. The protocol was immunoSEQ multiplex PCR, while the TCRdb copy is restricted to in-frame clones and leaves out a portion. The sample records approximately 1.9 million clones, 85% to 95% being singletons. The sample taken for sequencing was naive CD8+ T cells from PBMCs. The receptor set was obtained from a man aged 18 to 30 in good health. Some clones in this sample may be carry-over from other donors' samples.

The gene calls are TRBV19 and TRBJ2-2; no definite D call. Germline CDR1 LNHDA, CDR2 SQIVND (reference sequence). This CDR3 spans 14 amino acids. Trimming removed 8 bases at V and 6 bases at J, with 16 bases between. The CDR3 region is CASSVRRSAGELFF. The CDR3 DNA reads TGTGCCAGTTCCGTCCGTCGGAGTGCCGGGGAGCTGTTTTTT.

The CDR3 bases are TGTGCCATCAGCGCCCCAACCAGGGCCTCCGGGACTAGCGGGAGGGCCGTGGAGACCCAGTACTTC. Amino acids: CAISAPTRASGTSGRAVETQYF. V usage is TRBV10-3 and J usage is TRBJ2-5, with 16 bases matching TRBD2. With V trimmed by 6 bases and J by 5 bases, 24 bases remained unmatched. Germline lookup yields CDR1 ENHRY and CDR2 SYGVKD. The length of the CDR3 is 22 residues.

The chain joins TRBV7-9 to TRBJ2-1; 7 bases map to TRBD2. The CDR3 has 17 amino acids. Germline values: CDR1 SEHNR, CDR2 FQNEAQ (reference sequence). The V gene end was trimmed by 3 bases and the J gene end by 7 bases; junction bases not matched to a gene: 15. DNA for the CDR3: TGTGCCAGCAGCTTCGATTTACCGCGGGGGAGGGATAATGAGCAGTTCTTC. Translating gives CASSFDLPRGRDNEQFF.

With regard to this clone: Within the sample, other DNA sequences also encode this same CDR3. The chain has TRBV6-6 and TRBJ1-2; a weak D match, TRBD1 (5 bases). CDR1 is MNHNY, CDR2 SVGAGI, per germline (reference sequence). This CDR3 has 14 amino acids. Trimming removed 0 bases at V and 2 bases at J, with 7 bases between. As DNA, the CDR3 is TGTGCCAGCAGTTACTCGGGACGGAACTATGGCTACACCTTC. Its protein is CASSYSGRNYGYTF.

The chain is built from TRBV27 and TRBJ1-1, with 9 positions matching TRBD1. CDR3 size: 14 residues. J gave up 3 bases and V 6 bases, and 5 bases lay outside the gene matches. The V gene's germline CDR1 is MNHEY and CDR2 SMNVEV (reference sequence). The CDR3 DNA follows: TGTGCCAGCAGGGTACAGGGGGCTTACACTGAAGCTTTCTTT. It encodes CASRVQGAYTEAFF.